This is a list of T cell receptor beta chains from one sample in a study of early T cells in non-severe SARS-CoV-2 infection. TCRdb itself ran the 5' RACE reads through MiXCR, one entry per CDR3 protein. The sample contains about 80,000 distinct CDR3 sequences, 7.5% to 10% of which appear only once. The material sequenced was whole blood. These receptors came from an adult who was a healthcare worker with PCR-confirmed SARS-CoV-2 infection or an uninfected control (not recorded which). CDR3s include the opening cysteine and the closing phenylalanine or tryptophan. Fields, in order: J gene, D gene, V gene, clone size, CDR3 protein, CDR3 DNA. D genes are given only for firm matches. Expanded clones are given a class, and other clones once, few, many or no size at all.

j_gene: TRBJ2-4; d_gene: TRBD1; v_gene: TRBV28; abundance: few; CDR3aa: CASSLDREAKNIQYF; CDR3nt: TGTGCCAGCAGTTTGGACAGGGAAGCCAAAAACATTCAGTACTTC
j_gene: TRBJ2-2; d_gene: -; v_gene: TRBV20-1; abundance: many; CDR3aa: CSARDLRRGTGELFF; CDR3nt: TGCAGTGCTAGAGATCTCAGGCGCGGAACCGGGGAGCTGTTTTTT
j_gene: TRBJ2-1; d_gene: TRBD2; v_gene: TRBV27; abundance: few; CDR3aa: CASKASGSNGEQFF; CDR3nt: TGTGCCAGCAAGGCTAGCGGGAGTAATGGTGAGCAGTTCTTC
j_gene: TRBJ1-1; d_gene: -; v_gene: TRBV6-1; abundance: few; CDR3aa: CASSEAYGQSWGTEAFF; CDR3nt: TGTGCCAGCAGTGAAGCCTATGGACAGTCTTGGGGCACTGAAGCTTTCTTT
j_gene: TRBJ1-4; d_gene: -; v_gene: TRBV20-1; abundance: many; CDR3aa: CSARVPTGTMGEKLFF; CDR3nt: TGCAGTGCTAGAGTCCCTACCGGGACAATGGGTGAAAAACTGTTTTTT
j_gene: TRBJ1-6; d_gene: -; v_gene: TRBV5-8; abundance: many; CDR3aa: CASSLTSTPLHF; CDR3nt: TGTGCCAGCAGCTTGACGTCCACGCCCCTCCACTTT
j_gene: TRBJ2-2; d_gene: -; v_gene: TRBV27; abundance: -; CDR3aa: CASSLFLANTGELFF; CDR3nt: TGTGCCAGCAGTTTATTCTTAGCGAACACCGGGGAGCTGTTTTTT
j_gene: TRBJ2-5; d_gene: TRBD1; v_gene: TRBV4-1; abundance: many; CDR3aa: CASSHLTLLGTALGGTQYF; CDR3nt: TGCGCCAGCAGCCACTTGACGCTCCTTGGGACAGCACTTGGGGGGACCCAGTACTTC
j_gene: TRBJ2-7; d_gene: -; v_gene: TRBV28; abundance: many; CDR3aa: CASRSSGGVPEQYF; CDR3nt: TGTGCCAGCAGGAGCAGTGGGGGAGTCCCCGAGCAGTACTTC
j_gene: TRBJ2-1; d_gene: -; v_gene: TRBV27; abundance: few; CDR3aa: CASSLGYEQFF; CDR3nt: TGTGCCAGCAGTTTGGGGTATGAGCAGTTCTTC
j_gene: TRBJ2-5; d_gene: -; v_gene: TRBV6-5; abundance: many; CDR3aa: CASSYSGTQYF; CDR3nt: TGTGCCAGCAGTTACTCGGGGACCCAGTACTTC
j_gene: TRBJ1-5; d_gene: -; v_gene: TRBV4-1; abundance: -; CDR3aa: CASSQDPGGRQSPQHF; CDR3nt: TGCGCCAGCAGCCAAGATCCGGGGGGCAGGCAATCGCCCCAGCATTTT
j_gene: TRBJ2-5; d_gene: TRBD2; v_gene: TRBV7-6; abundance: many; CDR3aa: CASSLLTSAPQETQYF; CDR3nt: TGTGCCAGCAGCTTGTTGACTAGCGCGCCCCAAGAGACCCAGTACTTC